This T cell receptor beta chain is drawn from a study of OX40 agonist ivuxolimab in advanced cancers. Study summary: Patients in the trial were receiving intravenous ivuxolimab every 2 weeks, at doses of 0.01 to 10 mg/kg. 40% to 50% of patients had received prior checkpoint inhibitor therapy. Points from the study as a whole: Mean expanded clone counts were higher in CD8+ than CD4+ T cells.

TCRdb's table, derived via immunoSEQ multiplex PCR, lists solely in-frame clones and lacks some. Of tens of thousands of clones in the sample, roughly 90% were seen once. Note on this clone: The antigen is not known.

Trimming took 0 bases from V and 10 from J, leaving 16 bases between them. Germline V gene lookup returns CDR1 LGHNT and CDR2 FRNRAP. There are 15 residues in the CDR3. The V call is TRBV12-5, the J call TRBJ2-1, with unresolved D. The source was CD4+ or CD8+ T cells sorted from blood, collected in a trial of the OX40 agonist ivuxolimab. The receptor's source is an adult with an advanced solid tumor such as melanoma, head and neck, liver or kidney cancer. The CDR3 loop reads CASGLVLGTTGEQFF. For the CDR3, the DNA is TGTGCTAGTGGTTTGGTACTCGGAACAACTGGCGAGCAGTTCTTC.